This record covers a single TCR beta chain. The CDR3 spans 16 residues. V lost 3 bases and J 1 base, leaving 14 bases between the germline ends. These data come from a study of blood T cells in healthy people across ages. Study background: The capture of about one barcoded beta molecule per two T cells was achieved by template switching.

Through a sample-barcoded 5' primer and a J-beta primer mix, a second PCR was run for about 6 to 12 cycles. Each CDR3 protein gets one entry after TCRdb re-called the 5' RACE reads with MiXCR. The data hold over 550,000 distinct CDR3 sequences, with approximately 30% observed a single time. Sequenced sample: blood. The chain links TRBV12-3 or TRBV12-4 to TRBJ2-3; tentatively, D is TRBD1 or TRBD2 (5 bases each). This sequence was found in a woman at least 80 years old in good health. This chain's CDR3 is CASSFSSRVGTDTQYF. The CDR3 DNA reads TGTGCCAGCAGTTTCTCTAGCAGGGTGGGCACAGATACGCAGTATTTT.